This T cell receptor (beta chain) was profiled in a study of blood T cell repertoires in COVID-19. The method was immunoSEQ multiplex PCR; TCRdb's version includes in-frame clones alone and lacks a portion of them. The sample yields fewer than 75,000 clones, 75% to 85% seen once. The V and J ends lost 0 bases and 3 bases respectively, with 11 bases between them. The CDR3 covers 15 residues. The V gene's germline CDR1 is MNHEY and CDR2 SVGAGI. Material: peripheral blood. The genes are TRBV6-5 and TRBJ1-1; D unclear. The receptor was derived from a woman aged 55-69 years with acute or convalescent COVID-19. This chain's CDR3 is CASSYSGRPDTEAFF. The CDR3 coding sequence is TGTGCCAGCAGTTACTCGGGCCGACCCGACACTGAAGCTTTCTTT.